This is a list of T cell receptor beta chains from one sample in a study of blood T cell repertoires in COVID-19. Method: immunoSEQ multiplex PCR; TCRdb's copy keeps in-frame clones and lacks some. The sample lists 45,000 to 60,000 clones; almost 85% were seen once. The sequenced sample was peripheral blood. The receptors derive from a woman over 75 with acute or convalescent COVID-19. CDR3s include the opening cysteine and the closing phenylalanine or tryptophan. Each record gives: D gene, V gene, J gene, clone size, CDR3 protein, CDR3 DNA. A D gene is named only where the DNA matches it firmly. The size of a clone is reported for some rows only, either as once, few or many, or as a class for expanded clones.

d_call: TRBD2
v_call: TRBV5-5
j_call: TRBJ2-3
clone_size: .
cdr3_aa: CASSSRLAGSTDTQYF
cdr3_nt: TGTGCCAGCAGCTCTAGACTAGCGGGGAGCACAGATACGCAGTATTTT

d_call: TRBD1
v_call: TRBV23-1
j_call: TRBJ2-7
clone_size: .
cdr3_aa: CASSPTRVGQDSYEQYF
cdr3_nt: TGCGCCAGCAGCCCAACCCGTGTCGGACAGGACTCCTACGAGCAGTACTTC

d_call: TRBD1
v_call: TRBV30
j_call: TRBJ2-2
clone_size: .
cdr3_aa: CAWSVPLLDRPTGELFF
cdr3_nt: TGTGCCTGGAGTGTACCACTATTGGACAGGCCCACCGGGGAGCTGTTTTTT

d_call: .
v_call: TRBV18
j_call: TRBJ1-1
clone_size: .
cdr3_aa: CASSPTSGGTEAFF
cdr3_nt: TGTGCCAGCTCACCCACATCCGGGGGCACTGAAGCTTTCTTT

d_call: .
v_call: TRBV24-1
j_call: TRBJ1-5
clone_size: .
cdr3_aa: CATSDGSGPHQPQHF
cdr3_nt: TGTGCCACCAGTGATGGGTCAGGGCCCCATCAGCCCCAGCATTTT

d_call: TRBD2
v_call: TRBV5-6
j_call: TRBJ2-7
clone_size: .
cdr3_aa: CASSLGLAGTYEQYF
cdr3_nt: TGTGCCAGCAGCTTGGGACTAGCGGGAACCTACGAGCAGTACTTC

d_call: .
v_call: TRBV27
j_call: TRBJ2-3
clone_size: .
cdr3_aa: CASSLSLGGTDTQYF
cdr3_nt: TGTGCCAGCAGTTTATCGCTAGGGGGCACAGATACGCAGTATTTT

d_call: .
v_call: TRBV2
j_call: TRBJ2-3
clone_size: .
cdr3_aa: CASTRLVSTDTQYF
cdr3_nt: TGTGCCAGCACCCGACTAGTAAGCACAGATACGCAGTATTTT

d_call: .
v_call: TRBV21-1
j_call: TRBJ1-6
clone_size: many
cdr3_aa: CASSKALSSPLHF
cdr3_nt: TGTGCCAGCAGCAAAGCGCTAAGTTCACCCCTCCACTTT

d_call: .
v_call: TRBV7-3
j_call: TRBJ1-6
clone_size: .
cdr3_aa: CASSSQGKGSPLHF
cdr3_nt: TGTGCCAGCAGCTCGCAGGGGAAAGGTTCACCCCTCCACTTT